These T cell receptor beta chains were read from a single sample in a study of T cell clusters in autoimmune cytopenias. TCRdb re-called the multiplex PCR reads; every CDR3 protein appears as one record, without DNA. The sample yields 5,500 or so distinct CDR3 sequences, of which the top ten take up 7.5% to 8%. These data are also associated with another study on T cell repertoires in aging, cancer and after chemotherapy.

The sequencing input was peripheral blood. All receptors come from a human donor in good health. Both conserved end residues are part of each CDR3. Rows give clone size only sometimes, using once, few, many, or a class for an expanded clone.

j_gene,len,v_gene,abundance,CDR3aa
TRBJ2-5,13,TRBV29-1,medium-sized,CSVGLAMGETQYF
TRBJ2-7,14,TRBV7-2,.,CASSYDSARYEQYF
TRBJ1-1,16,TRBV12-3/TRBV12-4,.,CASSLWGADGNTEAFF
TRBJ1-5,12,TRBV11-1,.,CTSRPGNQPQHF
TRBJ1-1,16,TRBV6-5,medium-sized,CASSLSGTLFATEAFF
TRBJ1-1,15,TRBV12-3/TRBV12-4,.,CASRTGTGYNTEAFF
TRBJ2-5,12,TRBV29-1,medium-sized,CSVLGRQETQYF
TRBJ2-7,15,TRBV6-2/TRBV6-3,medium-sized,CASSSRSVRAYEQYF
TRBJ1-6,14,TRBV5-1,.,CASSLDSGNSPLHF
TRBJ1-5,17,TRBV19,.,CASSNVLGANSNQPQHF
TRBJ1-4,15,TRBV7-2,.,CASSDRGAANEKLFF